This paragraph reports one T cell receptor beta chain. The V segment lost 4 bases and the J segment 11 bases; nucleotides outside the gene matches: 8. This CDR3 spans 13 amino acids. CDR1 is LNHDA and CDR2 is SQIVND in the germline V gene (reference sequence). The record originates from a study of shared clonotypes between healthy human individuals. Assay used: immunoSEQ multiplex PCR; TCRdb lists only in-frame clones, some missing. The sample yields millions of clones, less than 95% seen once. Naive CD8 populations comprised CD45RO-negative cells positively selected for CCR7, excluding terminally differentiated effector memory CD45RA+ cells.

This TCR derives from a man between 18 and 35 years old in good health. What was sequenced was naive CD8+ T cells sorted from blood. This rearrangement joins TRBV19 to TRBJ1-2, with 9 positions matching TRBD1. In DNA form, the CDR3 reads TGTGCCAGTAGTACCGGGACAGGGTACGAGTACACCTTC. It encodes CASSTGTGYEYTF.